The present TCR beta chain was sequenced within a study of OX40 agonist ivuxolimab in advanced cancers. Germline V gene sequence: CDR1 MNHEY, CDR2 SVGAGI. The CDR3 loop spans 13 amino acids. V was pared by 6 bases and J by 8 bases, with 14 bases between. As for this clone: What it recognizes is unknown.

Points from the study as a whole: Researchers did not determine the expanded peripheral T cells' antigen specificity. Averaging showed that CD8+ T cells had more expanded clones than CD4+ did. Also showing low normalized T-cell clonal expansion were some of the nonresponders.

The table came from immunoSEQ multiplex PCR; TCRdb's copy has only in-frame clones and leaves some out. The profile covers 110,000 or so clones, with approximately 90% appearing a single time and roughly 0.61% taken by the ten largest. The starting material was CD4+ or CD8+ T cells sorted from blood, obtained in a trial of the OX40 agonist ivuxolimab. The sequence came from an adult with an advanced solid tumor such as melanoma, head and neck, liver or kidney cancer. The chain uses TRBV6-5 and TRBJ2-1; D is possibly TRBD1 or TRBD2 (5 bases each). Here the CDR3 reads CASRRGWVDEQFF. In DNA form, the CDR3 reads TGTGCCAGCAGGAGGGGTTGGGTCGATGAGCAGTTCTTC.